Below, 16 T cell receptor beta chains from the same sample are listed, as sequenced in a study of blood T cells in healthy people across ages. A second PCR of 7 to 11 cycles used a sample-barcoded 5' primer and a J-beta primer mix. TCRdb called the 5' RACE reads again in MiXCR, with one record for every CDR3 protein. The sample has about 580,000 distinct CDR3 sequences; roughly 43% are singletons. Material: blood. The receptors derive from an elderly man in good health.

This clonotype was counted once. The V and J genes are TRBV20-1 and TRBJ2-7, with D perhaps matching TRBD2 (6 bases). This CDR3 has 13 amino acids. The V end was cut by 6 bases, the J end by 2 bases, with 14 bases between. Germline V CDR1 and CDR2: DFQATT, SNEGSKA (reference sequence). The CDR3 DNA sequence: TGCAGTGCCAAAGCGGCGGGAACCTACGAGCAGTACTTC. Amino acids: CSAKAAGTYEQYF.

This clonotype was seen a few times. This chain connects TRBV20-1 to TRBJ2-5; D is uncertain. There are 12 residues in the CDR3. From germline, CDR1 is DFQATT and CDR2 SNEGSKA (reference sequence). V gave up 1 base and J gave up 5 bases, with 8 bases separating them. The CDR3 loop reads CSARVASETQYF. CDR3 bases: TGCAGTGCTAGAGTTGCGTCGGAGACCCAGTACTTC.

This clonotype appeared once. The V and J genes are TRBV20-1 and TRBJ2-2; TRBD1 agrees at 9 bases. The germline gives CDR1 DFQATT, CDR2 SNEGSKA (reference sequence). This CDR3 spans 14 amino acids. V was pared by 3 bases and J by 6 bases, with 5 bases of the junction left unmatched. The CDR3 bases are TGCAGTGCTAGGATACAGGGGGCCTCCGGGGAGCTGTTTTTT. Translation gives CSARIQGASGELFF.

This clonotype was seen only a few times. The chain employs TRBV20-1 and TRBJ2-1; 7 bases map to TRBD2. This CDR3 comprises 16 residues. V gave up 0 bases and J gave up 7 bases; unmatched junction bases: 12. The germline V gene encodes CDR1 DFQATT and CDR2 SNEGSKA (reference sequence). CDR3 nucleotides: TGCAGTGCTAGAGATGTCGAGGGAGGGCCGGGTAATGAGCAGTTCTTC. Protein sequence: CSARDVEGGPGNEQFF.

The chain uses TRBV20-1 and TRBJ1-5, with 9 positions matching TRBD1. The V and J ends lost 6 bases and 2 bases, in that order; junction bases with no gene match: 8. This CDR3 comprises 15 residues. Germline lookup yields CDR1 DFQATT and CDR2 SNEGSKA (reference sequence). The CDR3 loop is CSARTGDMGNQPQHF. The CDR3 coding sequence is TGCAGTGCAAGGACAGGGGATATGGGCAATCAGCCCCAGCATTTT.

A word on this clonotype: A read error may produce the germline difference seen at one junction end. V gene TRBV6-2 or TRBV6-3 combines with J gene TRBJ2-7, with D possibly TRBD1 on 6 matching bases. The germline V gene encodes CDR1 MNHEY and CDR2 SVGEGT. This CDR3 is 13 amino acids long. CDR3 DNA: TGTGCCAGCGTAAGGGACACCAACTACGGGCAGTACTTC. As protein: CASVRDTNYGQYF.

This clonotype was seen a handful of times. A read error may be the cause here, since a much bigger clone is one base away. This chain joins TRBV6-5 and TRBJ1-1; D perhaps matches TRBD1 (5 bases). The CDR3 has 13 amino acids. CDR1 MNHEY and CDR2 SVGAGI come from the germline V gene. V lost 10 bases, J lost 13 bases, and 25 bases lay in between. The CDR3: CANSLGPGIDDFF. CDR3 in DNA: TGTGCCAACAGCCTGGGACCCGGCATAGATGATTTCTTT.

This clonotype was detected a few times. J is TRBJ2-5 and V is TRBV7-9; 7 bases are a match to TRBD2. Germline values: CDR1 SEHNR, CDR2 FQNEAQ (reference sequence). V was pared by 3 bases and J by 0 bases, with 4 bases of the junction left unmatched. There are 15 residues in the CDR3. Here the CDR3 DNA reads TGTGCCAGCAGCTTTTCAGCGGGGTACCAAGAGACCCAGTACTTC. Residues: CASSFSAGYQETQYF.

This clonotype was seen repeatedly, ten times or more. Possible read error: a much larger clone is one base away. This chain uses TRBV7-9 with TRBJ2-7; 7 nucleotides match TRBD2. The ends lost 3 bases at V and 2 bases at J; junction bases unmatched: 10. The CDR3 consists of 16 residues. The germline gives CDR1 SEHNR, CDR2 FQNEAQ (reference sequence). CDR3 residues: CASSFEDGGSPYEQYF. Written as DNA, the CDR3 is TGTGCCAGCAGCTTTGAGGACGGCGGGAGCCCCTACGAGCAGTACTTC.

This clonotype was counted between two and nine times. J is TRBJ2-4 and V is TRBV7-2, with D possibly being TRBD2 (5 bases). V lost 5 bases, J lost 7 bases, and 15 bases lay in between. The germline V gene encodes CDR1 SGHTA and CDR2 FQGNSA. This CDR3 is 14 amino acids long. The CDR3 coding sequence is TGTGCCAGCAGCGAAAGAAGCCCGGGGAACATTCAGTACTTC. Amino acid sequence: CASSERSPGNIQYF.

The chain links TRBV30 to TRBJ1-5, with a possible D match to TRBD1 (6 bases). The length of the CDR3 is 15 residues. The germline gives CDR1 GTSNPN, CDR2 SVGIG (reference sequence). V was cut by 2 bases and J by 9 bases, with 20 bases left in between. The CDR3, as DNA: TGTGCCTGGAGTCGGGCAGGGGCCCTCGGTCGGCCCCAGCATTTT. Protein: CAWSRAGALGRPQHF.

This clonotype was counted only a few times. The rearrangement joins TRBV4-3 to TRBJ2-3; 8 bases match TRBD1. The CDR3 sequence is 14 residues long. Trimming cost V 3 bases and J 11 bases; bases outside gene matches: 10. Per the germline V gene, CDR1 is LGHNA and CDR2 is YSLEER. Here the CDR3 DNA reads TGCGCCAGCAGCCAGTCACCCGGGACAGGCGGGCAGTATTTT. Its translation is CASSQSPGTGGQYF.

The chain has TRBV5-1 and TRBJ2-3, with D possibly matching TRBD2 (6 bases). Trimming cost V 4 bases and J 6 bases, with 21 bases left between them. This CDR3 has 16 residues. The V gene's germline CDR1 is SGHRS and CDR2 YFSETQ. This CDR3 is CASSLGLQLKLDTQYF. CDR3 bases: TGCGCCAGCAGCCTGGGACTCCAACTCAAATTGGATACGCAGTATTTT.

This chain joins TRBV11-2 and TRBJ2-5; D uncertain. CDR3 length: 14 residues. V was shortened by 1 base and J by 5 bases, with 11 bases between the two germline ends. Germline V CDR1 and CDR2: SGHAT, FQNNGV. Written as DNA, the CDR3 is TGTGCCAGCAGCTTAGGGTGGGGTTCGGAGACCCAGTACTTC. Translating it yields CASSLGWGSETQYF.

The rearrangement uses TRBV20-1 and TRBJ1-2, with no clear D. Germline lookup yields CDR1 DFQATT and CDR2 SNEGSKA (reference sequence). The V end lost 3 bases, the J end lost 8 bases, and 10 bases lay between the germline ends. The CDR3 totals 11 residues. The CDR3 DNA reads TGCAGTGCTAGCGCGAATGGAGGCTACACCTTC. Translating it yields CSASANGGYTF.

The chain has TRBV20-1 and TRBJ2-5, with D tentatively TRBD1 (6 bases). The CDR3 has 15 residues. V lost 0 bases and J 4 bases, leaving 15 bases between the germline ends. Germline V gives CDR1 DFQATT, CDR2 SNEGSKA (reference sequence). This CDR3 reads CSARDHRALRETQYF. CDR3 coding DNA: TGCAGTGCTAGAGATCACAGGGCGTTACGAGAGACCCAGTACTTC.